This passage covers 8 T cell receptor beta chains from one sample sequenced in a study of OX40 agonist ivuxolimab in advanced cancers. Profiling relied on immunoSEQ multiplex PCR, and the TCRdb table lists in-frame clones only, not all of them. The sample has fewer than 90,000 clones, 87% seen once. This specimen was CD4+ or CD8+ T cells sorted from blood, taken in a trial of the OX40 agonist ivuxolimab. The source of these receptors is an adult with an advanced solid tumor such as melanoma, head and neck, liver or kidney cancer.

The chain uses TRBV9 and TRBJ2-3; TRBD2 agrees at 12 bases. The germline V gene encodes CDR1 SGDLS and CDR2 YYNGEE. The ends lost 2 bases at V and 4 bases at J; junction bases unmatched: 2. The CDR3 has 15 amino acids. The CDR3 region has the DNA TGTGCCAGCAGCGTCGGACTAGCGGGATCAGATACGCAGTATTTT. This sequence encodes CASSVGLAGSDTQYF.

The V gene is TRBV11-2, the J gene TRBJ2-1; D perhaps matches TRBD1 (5 bases). Trimming cost V 0 bases and J 8 bases, with 5 bases left between them. Germline V gives CDR1 SGHAT, CDR2 FQNNGV. This CDR3 is 12 amino acids long. CDR3 protein: CASSLEGDEQFF. The DNA of the CDR3 is TGTGCCAGCAGCTTAGAAGGGGATGAGCAGTTCTTC.

Comment on this clone: This CDR3 is also generated by other DNA sequences in the sample. The genes are TRBV5-4 and TRBJ2-1; D not certain. Germline-derived CDR1 and CDR2 are SGHNT and YYREEE (reference sequence). CDR3 length equals 11 residues. Trimming removed 3 bases at V and 4 bases at J, with 2 bases between. The CDR3 nucleotides are TGTGCCAGCAGCTCTTACAATGAGCAGTTCTTC. Its protein product is CASSSYNEQFF.

The genes are TRBV5-1 and TRBJ2-2, with 8 bases fitting TRBD2. The V gene end was trimmed by 5 bases and the J gene end by 0 bases; junction bases not matched to a gene: 0. The CDR3 is made up of 14 amino acids. Germline V gene lookup returns CDR1 SGHRS and CDR2 YFSETQ. The CDR3 DNA sequence: TGCGCCAGCAGGCGGGAGGCGAACACCGGGGAGCTGTTTTTT. It yields the protein CASRREANTGELFF.

The chain employs TRBV28 and TRBJ1-6; D is unresolved. Per germline, CDR1 MDHEN and CDR2 SYDVKM. There are 12 residues in the CDR3. Trimming removed 1 base at V and 9 bases at J, with 4 bases between. CDR3 coding DNA: TGTGCCAGCAGTTTATTCGTTTCACCCCTCCACTTT. This encodes CASSLFVSPLHF.

The chain couples TRBV5-6 to TRBJ1-3; possible D gene TRBD1, 6 bases. This CDR3 has 16 amino acids. V lost 4 bases and J lost 0, with 14 bases in between. Germline lookup yields CDR1 SGHDT and CDR2 YYEEEE. The CDR3 nucleotides are TGTGCCAGCAGCCCCAGACAGGCCGACTCTGGAAACACCATATATTTT. As protein: CASSPRQADSGNTIYF.

The chain carries TRBV7-2 and TRBJ2-1; D not certain. Trimming took 5 bases from V and 8 from J, leaving 13 bases between them. Looked up from germline, CDR1 is SGHTA and CDR2 is FQGNSA. CDR3 size: 13 residues. The CDR3 protein is CASSPDQLHEQFF. The CDR3 DNA reads TGTGCCAGCAGCCCCGACCAGCTCCATGAGCAGTTCTTC.

To note about this clone: Relative to the germline gene, one junction end is altered; a read error may explain this. Here the CDR3 reads CASSDSRGETQYF. The CDR3 DNA reads as TGTGCCAGCAGTGACTCAAGGGGGGAGACCCAGTACTTC. The chain joins TRBV6-5 to TRBJ2-5, with D possibly matching TRBD1 (6 bases). CDR3 length: 13 amino acids. Germline V gives CDR1 MNHEY, CDR2 SVGAGI.